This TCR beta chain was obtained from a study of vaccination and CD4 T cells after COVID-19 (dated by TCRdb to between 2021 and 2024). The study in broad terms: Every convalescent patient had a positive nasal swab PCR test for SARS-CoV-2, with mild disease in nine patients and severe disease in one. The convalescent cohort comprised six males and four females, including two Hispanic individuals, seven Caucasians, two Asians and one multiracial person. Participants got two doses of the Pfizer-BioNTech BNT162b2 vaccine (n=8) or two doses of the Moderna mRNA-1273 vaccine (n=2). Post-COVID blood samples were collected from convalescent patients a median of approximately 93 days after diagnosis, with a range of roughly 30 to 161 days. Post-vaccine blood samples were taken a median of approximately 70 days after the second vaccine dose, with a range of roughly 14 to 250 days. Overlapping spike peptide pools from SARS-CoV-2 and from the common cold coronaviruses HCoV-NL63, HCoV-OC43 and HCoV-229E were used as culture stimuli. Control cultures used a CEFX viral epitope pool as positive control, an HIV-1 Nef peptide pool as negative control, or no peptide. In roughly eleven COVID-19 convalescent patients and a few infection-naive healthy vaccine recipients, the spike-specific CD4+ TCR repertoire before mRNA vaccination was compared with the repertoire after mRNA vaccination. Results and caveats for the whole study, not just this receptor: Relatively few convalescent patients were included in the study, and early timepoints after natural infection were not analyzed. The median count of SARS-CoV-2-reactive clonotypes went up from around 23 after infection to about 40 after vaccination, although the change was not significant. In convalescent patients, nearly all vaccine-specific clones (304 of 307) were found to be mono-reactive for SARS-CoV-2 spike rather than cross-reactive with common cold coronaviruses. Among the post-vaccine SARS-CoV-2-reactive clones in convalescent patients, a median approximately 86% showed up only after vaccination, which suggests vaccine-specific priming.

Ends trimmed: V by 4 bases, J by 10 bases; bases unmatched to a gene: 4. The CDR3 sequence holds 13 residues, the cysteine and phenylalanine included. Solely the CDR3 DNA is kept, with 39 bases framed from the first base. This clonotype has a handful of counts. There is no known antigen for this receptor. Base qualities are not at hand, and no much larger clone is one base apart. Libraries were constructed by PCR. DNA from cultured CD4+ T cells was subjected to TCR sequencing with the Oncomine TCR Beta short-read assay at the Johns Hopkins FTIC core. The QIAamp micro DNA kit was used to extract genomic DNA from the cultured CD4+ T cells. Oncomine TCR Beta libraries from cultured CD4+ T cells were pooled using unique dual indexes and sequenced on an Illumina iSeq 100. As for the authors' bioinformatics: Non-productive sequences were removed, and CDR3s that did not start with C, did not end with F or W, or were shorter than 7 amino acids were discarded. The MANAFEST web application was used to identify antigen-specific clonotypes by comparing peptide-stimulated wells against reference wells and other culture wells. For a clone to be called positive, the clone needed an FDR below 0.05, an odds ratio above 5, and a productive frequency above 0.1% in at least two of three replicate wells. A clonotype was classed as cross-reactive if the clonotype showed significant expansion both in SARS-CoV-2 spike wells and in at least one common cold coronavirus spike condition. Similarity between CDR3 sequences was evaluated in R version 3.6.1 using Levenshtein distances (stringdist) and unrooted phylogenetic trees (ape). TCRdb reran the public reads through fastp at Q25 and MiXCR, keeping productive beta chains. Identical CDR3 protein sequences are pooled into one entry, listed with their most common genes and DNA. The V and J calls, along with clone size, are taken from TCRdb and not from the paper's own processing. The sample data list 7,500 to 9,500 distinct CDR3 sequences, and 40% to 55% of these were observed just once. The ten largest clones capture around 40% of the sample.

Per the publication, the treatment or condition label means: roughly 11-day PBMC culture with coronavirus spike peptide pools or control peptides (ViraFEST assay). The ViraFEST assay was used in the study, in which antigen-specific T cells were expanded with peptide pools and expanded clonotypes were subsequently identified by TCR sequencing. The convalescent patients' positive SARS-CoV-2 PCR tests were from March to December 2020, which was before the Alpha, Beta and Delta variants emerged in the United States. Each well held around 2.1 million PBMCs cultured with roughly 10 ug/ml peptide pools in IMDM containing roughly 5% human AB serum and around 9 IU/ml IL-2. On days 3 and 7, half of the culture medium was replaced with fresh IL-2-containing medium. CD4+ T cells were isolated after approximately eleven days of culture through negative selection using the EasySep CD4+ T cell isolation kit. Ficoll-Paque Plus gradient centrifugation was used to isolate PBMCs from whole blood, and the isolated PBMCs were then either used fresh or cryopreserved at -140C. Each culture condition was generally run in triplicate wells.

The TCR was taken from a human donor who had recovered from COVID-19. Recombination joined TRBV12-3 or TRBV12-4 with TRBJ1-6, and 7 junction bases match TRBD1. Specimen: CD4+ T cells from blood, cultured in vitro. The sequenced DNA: TGTGCCAGCAGTTGGGACAGTACCTCACCCCTCCACTTT. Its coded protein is CASSWDSTSPLHF.